These 14 T cell receptor beta chains originate from one sample sequenced in a study of quantifying T cell responses using KT2 cells. Study-wide context: RNA was reverse transcribed with TCR alpha and beta constant-region primers.

A single-stranded UMI oligo with SP2 sequence was ligated to cDNA 3' ends. First-round PCR used 3 to 4 cycles and beta primers RC1.1 and RC1.2 covering TRBC1 and TRBC2. TCRdb processed the UMI-ligation and nested PCR reads anew with MiXCR; each CDR3 protein has one entry. The sample lists fewer than 60,000 distinct CDR3 sequences; around 10% were seen once. Sequences were obtained from PBMCs spiked with cells of the T cell clone KT2. The receptors were gathered from a human donor.

A few counts support this clonotype. CDR3 coding DNA: TGTGCCAGTTCCCTAGCGGGAGATATTCGCGAGCAGTACTTC. Translated: CASSLAGDIREQYF. The chain recombines TRBV19 with TRBJ2-7; the match to TRBD2 covers 10 bases. This CDR3 contains 14 residues. With 8 bases clipped from V and 6 bases from J, the junction kept 10 bases outside the gene matches. Germline CDR1 and CDR2: LNHDA and SQIVND (reference sequence). The entire variable domain, with the rest obtained from reference TRBV19 and TRBJ2-7, is as follows: DGGITQSPKYLFRKEGQNVTLSCEQNLNHDAMYWYRQDPGQGLRLIYYSQIVNDFQKGDIAEGYSVSREKKESFPLTVTSAQKNPTAFYLCASSLAGDIREQYFGPGTRLTVT.

This clonotype was found many times. The CDR3 loop reads CSVGPRLQETQYF. CDR3 DNA sequence: TGCAGCGTGGGACCCCGCCTCCAAGAGACCCAGTACTTC. V and J are TRBV29-1 and TRBJ2-5, with D tentatively TRBD1 or TRBD2 (5 bases each). V dropped 6 bases and J dropped 1 base, with 12 bases sitting between them. CDR1 SQVTM and CDR2 ANQGSEA come from the germline V gene. The CDR3 covers 13 residues.

The gene calls are TRBV7-6 and TRBJ1-1; D remains unclear. V was pared by 6 bases and J by 1 base, with 15 bases between. The CDR3 spans 15 residues. CDR1 and CDR2 (germline): SGHVS, FNYEAQ. CDR3 amino acids: CASRAHGGENTEAFF. CDR3 DNA sequence: TGTGCCAGCAGAGCGCACGGTGGGGAGAACACTGAAGCTTTCTTT.

The chain joins TRBV11-3 to TRBJ2-3; 13 nucleotides agree with TRBD2. J gave up 1 base and V 5 bases, and 0 bases lay outside the gene matches. The CDR3 has 15 residues. Germline V gene sequence: CDR1 SGHNT, CDR2 YENEEA. CDR3 region: CASSTSGGGTDTQYF. The CDR3 DNA reads as TGTGCCAGCAGCACTAGCGGGGGGGGCACAGATACGCAGTATTTT.

The chain uses TRBV11-2 and TRBJ2-2; D gene uncertain. The CDR3 spans 13 residues. With 7 bases removed from V and 4 bases from J, the gap between germline ends came to 10 bases. From germline, CDR1 is SGHAT and CDR2 FQNNGV. The CDR3 region has the DNA TGTGCCAGCACCAATCAAGTCACCGGGGAGCTGTTTTTT. Residues: CASTNQVTGELFF.

Only a few counts were recorded for this clonotype. The chain recombines TRBV6-5 with TRBJ1-2, with D hard to call. The germline V gene encodes CDR1 MNHEY and CDR2 SVGAGI. The CDR3 is 15 amino acids. Trimming pared 7 bases from V and 5 bases from J, leaving 20 bases between. The CDR3 loop is CASKSRAAGIYGYTF. CDR3 DNA sequence: TGTGCCAGCAAGTCCCGGGCCGCGGGTATTTATGGCTACACCTTC.

This clonotype was seen more than once but under ten times. This chain uses TRBV2 with TRBJ1-5, with a weak D call TRBD1 (6 bases). Looked up from germline, CDR1 is SNHLY and CDR2 is FYNNEI. The germline V and J ends were trimmed by 6 bases and 6 bases, with 18 bases remaining between them. The CDR3 has 15 amino acids. This CDR3 reads CASRRASGAGQPQHF. Written as DNA, the CDR3 is TGTGCCAGCAGGAGGGCCTCAGGGGCAGGTCAGCCCCAGCATTTT.

This clonotype was seen a handful of times. The chain's CDR3 is CAIAAGAGTDTQYF. CDR3 DNA: TGTGCCATCGCCGCGGGAGCGGGCACAGATACGCAGTATTTT. The rearrangement links TRBV10-3 to TRBJ2-3, with TRBD2 identical over 7 bases. This CDR3 contains 14 residues. J lost 1 base, V lost 8 bases, and 6 bases had no gene match. Germline V gene lookup returns CDR1 ENHRY and CDR2 SYGVKD.

J is TRBJ2-7 and V is TRBV12-3 or TRBV12-4, with TRBD1 matching over 9 bases. With V trimmed by 5 bases and J by 2 bases, 4 bases remained unmatched. This CDR3 comprises 14 residues. The DNA of the CDR3 is TGTGCCAGCAGTGTTGGACAGGGGCCCTACGAGCAGTACTTC. Amino acid sequence: CASSVGQGPYEQYF.

V and J are TRBV12-3 or TRBV12-4 and TRBJ1-5, with no clear D. The CDR3 covers 14 residues. V gave up 3 bases and J gave up 8 bases, with 14 bases separating them. CDR3 loop: CASSFVGGREPQHF. CDR3 in DNA: TGTGCCAGCAGTTTTGTGGGAGGAAGAGAGCCCCAGCATTTT.

This clonotype has at least ten counts. The chain uses TRBV4-3 and TRBJ1-3, with 9 positions matching TRBD1. Losses at the gene ends were 0 bases for V and 4 bases for J; bases not matched to a gene: 4. This CDR3 spans 16 amino acids. The germline gives CDR1 LGHNA, CDR2 YSLEER. The CDR3 spells CASSQDTGGGGNTIYF. Written as DNA, the CDR3 is TGCGCCAGCAGCCAAGACACAGGGGGCGGCGGAAACACCATATATTTT.

The V gene is TRBV11-2, the J gene TRBJ2-7; 8 nucleotides line up with TRBD2. V lost 6 bases to trimming and J lost 3 bases; unmatched junction nucleotides: 13. Germline V gene sequence: CDR1 SGHAT, CDR2 FQNNGV. The CDR3 totals 16 residues. CDR3 residues: CASSSEGRGADYEQYF. The DNA of the CDR3 is TGTGCCAGCAGTTCAGAGGGGCGGGGGGCTGACTACGAGCAGTACTTC.

The chain carries TRBV5-4 and TRBJ1-1, with D possibly matching TRBD1 (5 bases). CDR1 SGHNT and CDR2 YYREEE come from the germline V gene (reference sequence). Trimming removed 2 bases at V and 7 bases at J, with 18 bases between. The CDR3 covers 15 residues. The CDR3 here is CASSFPAGGGGEAFF. The CDR3 nucleotides are TGTGCCAGCAGCTTCCCCGCAGGCGGGGGTGGTGAAGCTTTCTTT.

V and J are TRBV20-1 and TRBJ2-3, with D tentatively TRBD2 (5 bases). The CDR3 is made up of 13 amino acids. The V gene lost 1 base and the J gene lost 4 bases, with 9 bases spanning the gap. Germline CDR1 DFQATT, CDR2 SNEGSKA (reference sequence). The CDR3 reads CSARGRTSDTQYF. CDR3 in DNA: TGCAGTGCTAGAGGTCGGACTTCAGATACGCAGTATTTT.